The 30 T cell receptor beta chains listed next were all sequenced from one sample in a study of T cell changes during pregnancy in multiple sclerosis. The repertoire was sequenced with immunoSEQ multiplex PCR; TCRdb's copy has only in-frame clones and lacks some. The sample holds under 85,000 clones, approximately 90% seen once. Material: CD4+ T cells from peripheral blood mononuclear cells, obtained before pregnancy. The receptors were sampled from a female donor with multiple sclerosis, enrolled in a pregnancy study.

The rearrangement joins TRBV10-2 to TRBJ2-1; TRBD2 might be the D (6 bases). Deletions cut 0 bases from V and 8 bases from J, with 11 bases between. The CDR3 has 14 amino acids. Germline loops: CDR1 WSHSY, CDR2 SAAADI. The CDR3 loop reads CASSESIGGYEQFF. CDR3 DNA sequence: TGCGCCAGCAGTGAGTCTATTGGGGGGTATGAGCAGTTCTTC.

The chain joins TRBV28 to TRBJ1-2; D is unresolved. Per the germline V gene, CDR1 is MDHEN and CDR2 is SYDVKM. This CDR3 region has 12 residues. Trimming shortened V by 2 bases and J by 4 bases, and 5 bases separated the two germline ends. The CDR3, as DNA: TGTGCCAGCAGTTTAGCGGTCTATGGCTACACCTTC. This translates into CASSLAVYGYTF.

This clone showed up just a few times. The V gene is TRBV30, the J gene TRBJ1-1; tentatively, D is TRBD1 (5 bases). The germline V and J ends were trimmed by 3 bases and 7 bases, with 18 bases remaining between them. The germline V gene encodes CDR1 GTSNPN and CDR2 SVGIG (reference sequence). The CDR3 loop spans 14 amino acids. This chain's CDR3 is CAWRGPTRGNEAFF. Here the CDR3 DNA reads TGTGCCTGGAGGGGTCCTACTCGGGGGAATGAAGCTTTCTTT.

The V call is TRBV10-2, the J call TRBJ2-7; 9 nucleotides line up with TRBD1. CDR3 size: 13 residues. Per the germline V gene, CDR1 is WSHSY and CDR2 is SAAADI. V gave up 9 bases and J gave up 2 bases; unmatched junction bases: 5. The CDR3: CASSGTGTYEQYF. CDR3 bases: TGCGCCAGTTCCGGGACAGGGACCTACGAGCAGTACTTC.

The chain carries TRBV5-1 and TRBJ1-1, with TRBD1 matching 9 bases. CDR3 length: 17 residues. The V and J ends lost 4 bases and 0 bases, in that order; junction bases with no gene match: 10. Germline CDR1 is SGHRS and CDR2 is YFSETQ. In DNA, the CDR3 is TGCGCCAGCAGCCCCGGACAGGGGTATTCGGTGAACACTGAAGCTTTCTTT. Protein product: CASSPGQGYSVNTEAFF.

This clone has only one observation. The rearrangement joins TRBV9 to TRBJ2-2; D unclear. Trimming took 0 bases from V and 5 from J, leaving 5 bases between them. Germline V gene sequence: CDR1 SGDLS, CDR2 YYNGEE. CDR3 size: 13 residues. The CDR3: CASSVVTTGELFF. Here the CDR3 DNA reads TGTGCCAGCAGCGTAGTGACTACCGGGGAGCTGTTTTTT.

This chain uses TRBV10-3 with TRBJ2-7; 8 positions match TRBD1. The CDR3 loop spans 15 amino acids. Per the germline V gene, CDR1 is ENHRY and CDR2 is SYGVKD. The V and J ends lost 3 bases and 1 base, in that order; junction bases with no gene match: 5. For the CDR3, the DNA is TGTGCCATCAGTGACCCACAGGGGGTTTCCTACGAGCAGTACTTC. Protein sequence: CAISDPQGVSYEQYF.

The rearrangement joins TRBV5-6 to TRBJ1-3, with D unresolved. Trimming removed 5 bases from V and 0 bases from J, with 18 bases in between. This CDR3 contains 17 residues. The germline V gene has CDR1 SGHDT and CDR2 YYEEEE. The CDR3 nucleotides are TGTGCCAGCAGTTTACATGAGACACACTTCTCTGGAAACACCATATATTTT. Translation: CASSLHETHFSGNTIYF.

The CDR3 coding sequence is TGTGCCAGCAGTTACTCGCAGGGGTTGAGCAATGAGCAGTTCTTC. Protein product: CASSYSQGLSNEQFF. J is TRBJ2-1 and V is TRBV6-5, with a tentative D call TRBD1 (6 bases). V lost 0 bases and J lost 6, with 12 bases in between. The CDR3 is made up of 15 amino acids. Germline assignment: CDR1 MNHEY and CDR2 SVGAGI.

The rearrangement uses TRBV29-1 and TRBJ2-1; TRBD2 matches 7 bases. The germline CDR1 and CDR2 sequences are SQVTM and ANQGSEA. CDR3 length equals 14 residues. V was clipped by 7 bases and J by 5 bases; unmatched bases: 11. For the CDR3, the DNA is TGCAGCGGCCCGCTAGCGGAAAGAAACAATGAGCAGTTCTTC. Residues: CSGPLAERNNEQFF.

CDR3 region: CASSIGTGNTGELFF. CDR3 bases: TGTGCCAGTAGTATTGGGACAGGGAACACCGGGGAGCTGTTTTTT. The rearrangement uses TRBV19 and TRBJ2-2, with 8 bases identical to TRBD1. Germline trimming cut 3 bases from V and 1 base from J; bases unmatched to any gene: 1. The CDR3 loop spans 15 amino acids. Germline V gene sequence: CDR1 LNHDA, CDR2 SQIVND (reference sequence).

The CDR3 DNA reads as TGTGCCAGCAGCGTAGCAGGGGGCTATGGCTACACCTTC. Protein: CASSVAGGYGYTF. The V call is TRBV9, the J call TRBJ1-2; 7 nucleotides align to TRBD1. V lost 0 bases and J lost 4; bases outside the gene matches: 0. CDR1 and CDR2 from the germline V gene are SGDLS and YYNGEE. CDR3 length: 13 amino acids.

Points on this clone: One end of the junction fails to match germline, which may point to a read error. CDR3 amino acids: CASSSDGGAGSSQPQHF. CDR3 nucleotide sequence: TGTGCCAGCAGCTCTGATGGGGGGGCGGGTAGCAGTCAGCCCCAGCATTTT. The chain employs TRBV7-9 and TRBJ1-5, with D tentatively TRBD1 (6 bases). The germline gives CDR1 SEHNR, CDR2 FQNEAQ (reference sequence). CDR3 length: 17 amino acids.

The V call is TRBV7-2, the J call TRBJ2-7; 16 bases line up with TRBD2. Germline V CDR1 and CDR2: SGHTA, FQGNSA. J lost 6 bases, V lost 0 bases, and 2 bases had no gene match. CDR3 length equals 16 residues. The CDR3 is CASSLAGTSGGGEQYF. DNA of the CDR3: TGTGCCAGCAGCTTAGCTGGGACTAGCGGGGGGGGCGAGCAGTACTTC.

This clone appeared a single time. The chain recombines TRBV5-8 with TRBJ1-5; weak D call: TRBD1 (5 bases). Germline V lookup: CDR1 SGHTS, CDR2 YDEGEE. The CDR3 has 16 amino acids. The V end lost 4 bases, the J end lost 5 bases, and 19 bases lay between the germline ends. In DNA form, the CDR3 reads TGTGCCAGCAGCCCAGTAAGAATTAGGGGCGATCAGCCCCAGCATTTT. Its protein product is CASSPVRIRGDQPQHF. Supplemented by reference TRBV5-8 and TRBJ1-5, the full variable domain reads EAGVTQSPTHLIKTRGQQATLRCSPISGHTSVYWYQQALGLGLQFLLWYDEGEERNRGNFPPRFSGRQFPNYSSELNVNALELEDSALYLCASSPVRIRGDQPQHFGDGTRLSIL.

CDR3 DNA sequence: TGTGCCAGCAAAGGAGGGGCCTACGAGCAGTACTTC. Translating gives CASKGGAYEQYF. This chain links TRBV11-2 with TRBJ2-7; the D gene is possibly TRBD2 (6 bases). Trimming pared 7 bases from V and 2 bases from J, leaving 9 bases between. This CDR3 is 12 amino acids long. Germline assignment: CDR1 SGHAT and CDR2 FQNNGV.

V gene TRBV11-2 combines with J gene TRBJ1-4; 7 bases align to TRBD1. Trimming took 1 base from V and 7 from J; bases not matched to a gene: 3. The germline V gene has CDR1 SGHAT and CDR2 FQNNGV. The CDR3 sequence is 14 residues long. The CDR3 coding sequence is TGTGCCAGCAGCTTAGGACAGGGTGTTGAAAAACTGTTTTTT. It codes for CASSLGQGVEKLFF.

This chain links TRBV27 with TRBJ2-7, with 7 positions matching TRBD1. Germline values: CDR1 MNHEY, CDR2 SMNVEV (reference sequence). The V and J ends lost 3 bases and 8 bases, in that order; junction bases with no gene match: 4. This CDR3 contains 12 residues. The CDR3 DNA reads as TGTGCCAGCAGTTTTCGACAGGGTAAGCAGTACTTC. Translation gives CASSFRQGKQYF.

V and J are TRBV20-1 and TRBJ2-1; unclear D gene. CDR3 length: 11 residues. Germline V gene lookup returns CDR1 DFQATT and CDR2 SNEGSKA (reference sequence). V was cut by 6 bases and J by 10 bases, with 13 bases left in between. Here the CDR3 DNA reads TGCAGTGCCCCGCAACAGCCAGAGCAGTTCTTC. Residues: CSAPQQPEQFF.

V usage is TRBV15 and J usage is TRBJ2-1; 10 bases align to TRBD2. This CDR3 is built from 20 residues. Germline V gene lookup returns CDR1 LNHNV and CDR2 YYDKDF (reference sequence). V trimming: 0 bases; J trimming: 7 bases; junction bases outside the gene matches: 18. The CDR3 protein is CATSRDGAGGPFFGGNEQFF. The CDR3, as DNA: TGTGCCACCAGCAGAGATGGAGCGGGAGGGCCTTTCTTTGGGGGAAATGAGCAGTTCTTC.

This chain uses TRBV15 with TRBJ2-1; TRBD2 is a possible D gene (7 bases). Germline V lookup: CDR1 LNHNV, CDR2 YYDKDF (reference sequence). This CDR3 has 16 amino acids. Trimming removed 7 bases from V and 0 bases from J, with 16 bases in between. CDR3 DNA: TGTGCCACCAAAGGGAGGGGGGCCGACTCCTACAATGAGCAGTTCTTC. It yields the protein CATKGRGADSYNEQFF.

This clone was seen more than once but under ten times. The chain recombines TRBV7-8 with TRBJ2-7, with 11 bases aligning to TRBD2. The CDR3 loop spans 13 amino acids. The ends lost 4 bases at V and 8 bases at J; junction bases unmatched: 4. Per the germline V gene, CDR1 is SGHVS and CDR2 is FQNEAQ. In DNA form, the CDR3 reads TGTGCCAGCAGCTCGGGACTAGCGGACAAGCAGTACTTC. Protein sequence: CASSSGLADKQYF.

The chain carries TRBV2 and TRBJ1-4; unclear D gene. V was clipped by 7 bases and J by 5 bases, with 11 bases between them. Germline CDR1 and CDR2: SNHLY and FYNNEI. The CDR3 covers 13 residues. Written as DNA, the CDR3 is TGTGCCAGCAAGGAGATTTTGAATGAAAAACTGTTTTTT. Translated: CASKEILNEKLFF.

Regarding this clone: One end of the junction does not line up with germline, which may come from a read error. J is TRBJ2-1 and V is TRBV13, with D possibly matching TRBD1 (5 bases). Germline lookup yields CDR1 PRHDT and CDR2 FYEKMQ (reference sequence). The CDR3 is 13 amino acids. CDR3 DNA sequence: TGTGCCAGCAGCAGGATGACAGCTTCCGAGCCGTTCTTC. Translation gives CASSRMTASEPFF.

This chain joins TRBV5-4 and TRBJ2-7; TRBD1 agrees at 8 bases. Germline V gene data show CDR1 as SGHNT and CDR2 as YYREEE (reference sequence). Trimming cost V 5 bases and J 3 bases; bases outside gene matches: 7. There are 14 residues in the CDR3. CDR3 sequence reads: CASRMFGQGYEQYF. The CDR3, as DNA: TGTGCCAGCAGAATGTTCGGACAGGGCTACGAGCAGTACTTC. Filled out from reference TRBV5-4 and TRBJ2-7, the complete variable domain reads ETGVTQSPTHLIKTRGQQVTLRCSSQSGHNTVSWYQQALGQGPQFIFQYYREEENGRGNFPPRFSGLQFPNYSSELNVNALELDDSALYLCASRMFGQGYEQYFGPGTRLTVT.

The chain joins TRBV7-2 to TRBJ1-5, with a weak D call TRBD1 (6 bases). The CDR3 runs 13 residues. Germline lookup yields CDR1 SGHTA and CDR2 FQGNSA. Trimming cost V 3 bases and J 4 bases, with 7 bases left between them. The CDR3 nucleotides are TGTGCCAGCAGCTTCGGACAGAATCAGCCCCAGCATTTT. Amino acid sequence: CASSFGQNQPQHF.

This chain uses TRBV7-2 with TRBJ2-3; 7 nucleotides line up with TRBD2. From germline, CDR1 is SGHTA and CDR2 FQGNSA. The CDR3 has 16 amino acids. After removal of 1 base from V and 2 bases from J, the junction contained 6 bases not matched to a gene. The DNA for the CDR3 is TGTGCCAGCAGCTTAGATAGCGGGCCACACACAGATACGCAGTATTTT. It is translated as CASSLDSGPHTDTQYF.

The rearrangement links TRBV5-6 to TRBJ2-5; 14 bases are a match to TRBD2. The CDR3 runs to 15 residues. Germline V gene sequence: CDR1 SGHDT, CDR2 YYEEEE. The V gene end was trimmed by 1 base and the J gene end by 5 bases; junction bases not matched to a gene: 1. The CDR3: CASSLRLAGGETQYF. DNA for the CDR3: TGTGCCAGCAGCTTGCGACTAGCGGGGGGGGAGACCCAGTACTTC.

V usage is TRBV28 and J usage is TRBJ2-2; D might be TRBD1 (6 bases). Trimming took 7 bases from V and 3 from J, leaving 18 bases between them. CDR3 length: 16 amino acids. Germline lookup yields CDR1 MDHEN and CDR2 SYDVKM. CDR3 sequence (DNA): TGTGCCAGCACCCACTGGTCAGGGGTCGACACCGGGGAGCTGTTTTTT. Translation gives CASTHWSGVDTGELFF. Combining the CDR3 with reference TRBV28 and TRBJ2-2 gives the whole variable domain DVKVTQSSRYLVKRTGEKVFLECVQDMDHENMFWYRQDPGLGLRLIYFSYDVKMKEKGDIPEGYSVSREKKERFSLILESASTNQTSMYLCASTHWSGVDTGELFFGEGSRLTVL.

This chain links TRBV5-5 with TRBJ1-5; D not resolved. The CDR3 spans 14 residues. Per germline, CDR1 SGHKS and CDR2 YYEKEE (reference sequence). Trimming left V 0 bases short and J 4 bases short, with 8 bases between. The CDR3: CASSLERVNQPQHF. The DNA for the CDR3 is TGTGCCAGCAGCTTGGAACGGGTTAATCAGCCCCAGCATTTT. The full variable domain, its missing parts supplied by reference TRBV5-5 and TRBJ1-5, is DAGVTQSPTHLIKTRGQQVTLRCSPISGHKSVSWYQQVLGQGPQFIFQYYEKEERGRGNFPDRFSARQFPNYSSELNVNALLLGDSALYLCASSLERVNQPQHFGDGTRLSIL.